This T cell receptor (beta chain) was obtained from a study of a mutant IDH1 vaccine in newly diagnosed glioma. For the study at large: Every participant had undergone radiotherapy, temozolomide, or both before, and most underwent both.

Losses at the gene ends were 1 base for V and 3 bases for J; bases not matched to a gene: 4. The CDR3 length is 16 residues. Germline values: CDR1 SEHNR, CDR2 FQNEAQ (reference sequence). Time point: week 11, during vaccination. A 20-mer mutant IDH1 peptide at 300 ug was injected subcutaneously with topical imiquimod. The donors had new WHO grade 3 or 4 astrocytomas; these were IDH1-mutant and ATRX-lost. This clone was detected only a few times. Antigen unknown. The method was immunoSEQ multiplex PCR; TCRdb's version includes in-frame clones alone and lacks a portion of them. The sample has about 40,000 clones; roughly 84% are singletons.

This TCR was sampled from a man aged 40-49 years with glioma. The chain uses TRBV7-9 and TRBJ2-7, with 12 bases aligning to TRBD2. The material sequenced was PBMCs, taken from a glioma patient whose treatment included an IDH1 peptide vaccine. The chain's CDR3 is CASSLGSTSGSYEQYF. Here the CDR3 DNA reads TGTGCCAGCAGCTTAGGGTCGACTAGCGGGAGCTACGAGCAGTACTTC.